These 7 T cell receptor beta chains were sequenced from one sample in a study of T cell responses to AZD1222 COVID-19 vaccine (dated by TCRdb to the early 2020s). The library was made by the immunoSEQ multiplex PCR assay. TCRdb's version of the immuneACCESS table is confined to in-frame rearrangements and falls short of the full clone set. An unresolved V gene accounts for under half of the shortfall where checked; the remainder is of unknown origin. This sample is represented by approximately 140,000 clones; more than 90% of them were singletons. Of the sample, about 3.3% is held by the ten largest clones. The time point label of this sample denotes: about 28 days (+/-7) after the second vaccine dose. The material was peripheral blood, obtained 28 days after the second AZD1222 dose. Receptors were obtained from an adult who received the AZD1222 COVID-19 vaccine.

The chain recombines TRBV5-1 with TRBJ1-1, with D uncertain. CDR3 size: 16 residues. In germline, CDR1 is SGHRS, CDR2 YFSETQ. V dropped 0 bases and J dropped 5 bases, with 17 bases sitting between them. This chain's CDR3 is CASSLGPEGSGTEAFF. The CDR3 DNA follows: TGCGCCAGCAGCTTGGGGCCCGAGGGTAGTGGGACTGAAGCTTTCTTT.

The chain uses TRBV6-4 and TRBJ1-3, with TRBD1 as a possible D gene (5 bases). Trimming pared 7 bases from V and 3 bases from J, leaving 13 bases between. Per germline, CDR1 MRHNA and CDR2 SNTAGT. The CDR3 covers 14 residues. The DNA for the CDR3 is TGTGCCAGCACCCGGGGGTGCTGTGGAAACACCATATATTTT. Its translation: CASTRGCCGNTIYF.

A single count supports this clone. CDR3 sequence: CASSQAGGEYEQYF. CDR3 nucleotide sequence: TGTGCCAGCAGCCAAGCAGGGGGTGAGTACGAGCAGTACTTC. The chain combines TRBV3-1 (or the pseudogene TRBV3-2) with TRBJ2-7; 7 bases agree with TRBD1. There are 14 residues in the CDR3. With V trimmed by 1 base and J by 4 bases, 4 bases remained unmatched. Germline CDR1 LGHDT, CDR2 YNNKEL (reference sequence).

The genes are TRBV6-1 and TRBJ1-1; 7 bases map to TRBD1. CDR3 length: 15 amino acids. The germline gives CDR1 MNHNS, CDR2 SASEGT. V lost 0 bases, J lost 5 bases, and 6 bases stayed unmatched. The CDR3 protein is CASSEAGGGRTEAFF. As DNA, the CDR3 is TGTGCCAGCAGTGAAGCGGGAGGGGGCCGGACTGAAGCTTTCTTT.

V is TRBV5-4 and J is TRBJ1-5; 7 positions match TRBD1. The CDR3 runs 13 residues. Germline CDR1 and CDR2: SGHNT and YYREEE (reference sequence). Trimming cost V 4 bases and J 5 bases; bases outside gene matches: 3. CDR3 sequence reads: CASSRGQDQPQHF. As DNA, the CDR3 is TGTGCCAGCAGCCGCGGACAGGATCAGCCCCAGCATTTT.

This clone was detected once. The chain uses TRBV10-3 and TRBJ2-5, with TRBD2 as a possible D gene (5 bases). CDR1 is ENHRY and CDR2 is SYGVKD in the germline V gene. The ends were cut back, 3 bases at V and 4 bases at J, with 9 bases in the middle. CDR3 length equals 13 residues. CDR3 sequence reads: CAISDRDRETQYF. The CDR3 nucleotides read TGTGCCATCAGTGACCGGGATAGAGAGACCCAGTACTTC.

V is TRBV7-2 and J is TRBJ2-7, with 10 positions matching TRBD2. The CDR3 covers 15 residues. The trim removed 1 base at V and 7 bases at J, leaving 7 bases unmatched. Germline V gene sequence: CDR1 SGHTA, CDR2 FQGNSA. The CDR3 coding sequence is TGTGCCAGCAGCTTAGTCGTAGCGGGAGGAAGGGAGCAGTACTTC. Translation gives CASSLVVAGGREQYF.